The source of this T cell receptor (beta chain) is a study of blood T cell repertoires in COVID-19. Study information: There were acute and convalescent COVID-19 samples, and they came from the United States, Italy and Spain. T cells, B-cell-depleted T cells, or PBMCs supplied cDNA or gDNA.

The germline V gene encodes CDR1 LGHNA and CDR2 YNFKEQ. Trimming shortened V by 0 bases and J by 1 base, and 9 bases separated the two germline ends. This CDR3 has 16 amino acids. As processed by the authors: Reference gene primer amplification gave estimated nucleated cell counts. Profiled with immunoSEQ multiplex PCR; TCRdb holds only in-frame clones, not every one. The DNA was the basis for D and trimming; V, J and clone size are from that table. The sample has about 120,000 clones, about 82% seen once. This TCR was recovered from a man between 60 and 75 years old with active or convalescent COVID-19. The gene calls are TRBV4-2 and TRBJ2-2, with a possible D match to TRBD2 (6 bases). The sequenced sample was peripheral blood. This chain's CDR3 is CASSQEGGENTGELFF. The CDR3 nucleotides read TGTGCCAGCAGCCAAGAGGGAGGAGAGAACACCGGGGAGCTGTTTTTT.